The following is a T cell receptor (beta chain) sequence with its context. As yet, its antigen is unknown. The data were taken from a study of human versus mouse CDR3 diversity and MHC coevolution. Study findings and constraints: Human CDR3s averaged more deletions and insertions than mouse CDR3s. Clonal inequality was lowest in most of the three human donors.

Naive CD4 T cells were sorted as CD45RO-negative, CD62L-positive. Profiled with immunoSEQ multiplex PCR; TCRdb holds only in-frame clones, not every one. The sample holds 86,000 or so clones; roughly 95% are singletons and the top ten take about 1.5%. The V gene lost 0 bases and the J gene lost 4 bases, with 7 bases spanning the gap. Germline CDR1 reads LNHNV; CDR2 reads YYDKDF (reference sequence). CDR3 length equals 13 residues. The receptor was isolated from a person between 25 and 70 years old in good health. The sequenced sample was naive CD4+ T cells from blood. The subset is: CD45RO-negative CD62L-positive naive CD4 T cells. V is TRBV15 and J is TRBJ2-7, with no clear D. This CDR3 is CATSRDLTYEQYF. The CDR3 nucleotides read TGTGCCACCAGCAGAGATTTAACTTACGAGCAGTACTTC.